These 24 T cell receptor beta chains were all obtained from the same sample, sequenced in a study of OX40 agonist ivuxolimab in advanced cancers. Clones were read by immunoSEQ multiplex PCR, and TCRdb kept only the in-frame ones, dropping some. Among about 45,000 clones listed, around nine tenths were seen once. Source: CD4+ or CD8+ T cells sorted from blood, taken in a trial of the OX40 agonist ivuxolimab. These receptors originate from an adult with an advanced solid tumor such as melanoma, head and neck, liver or kidney cancer.

The rearrangement uses TRBV7-8 and TRBJ2-5; 9 bases align to TRBD1. Losses at the gene ends were 1 base for V and 5 bases for J; bases not matched to a gene: 5. The CDR3 contains 15 residues. Germline V gene lookup returns CDR1 SGHVS and CDR2 FQNEAQ. The CDR3 bases are TGTGCCAGCAGCTTAGGGGACAGGGAGTTGGAGACCCAGTACTTC. Amino acids: CASSLGDRELETQYF.

The rearrangement links TRBV19 to TRBJ1-6; TRBD1 is a possible D gene (5 bases). Trimming shortened V by 8 bases and J by 0 bases, and 14 bases separated the two germline ends. Germline loops: CDR1 LNHDA, CDR2 SQIVND (reference sequence). The length of the CDR3 is 16 residues. Written as DNA, the CDR3 is TGTGCCAGTGCCAACCGGAGGGGCTCCTATAATTCACCCCTCCACTTT. Residues: CASANRRGSYNSPLHF.

The chain combines TRBV6-5 with TRBJ1-5; 7 positions match TRBD1. Unmatched junction bases numbered 6, after V lost 6 bases and J lost 7 bases. The CDR3 is 13 amino acids. From germline, CDR1 is MNHEY and CDR2 SVGAGI. CDR3 loop: CASRQGIQQPQHF. The CDR3 DNA reads TGTGCCAGCAGACAGGGGATCCAACAGCCCCAGCATTTT.

J is TRBJ2-1 and V is TRBV21-1; TRBD2 reflects the table's D call only, with no check against the DNA. TRBV21-1 is reported as a pseudogene. The CDR3 contains 15 residues. The CDR3 region has the DNA TGTGCCAGCAGCCCCCCCAGTCGGGATGACAATGAGCAGTTCTTC. It is translated as CASSPPSRDDNEQFF.

This clone is a singleton in its sample. This chain uses TRBV4-3 with TRBJ1-3; 7 bases match TRBD1. Trimming took 0 bases from V and 4 from J; bases not matched to a gene: 6. CDR3 length: 16 amino acids. Per the germline V gene, CDR1 is LGHNA and CDR2 is YSLEER. The CDR3 protein is CASSQDARGSGNTIYF. CDR3 coding DNA: TGCGCCAGCAGCCAAGATGCCAGGGGGTCCGGAAACACCATATATTTT.

The rearrangement joins TRBV30 to TRBJ2-7; 7 positions agree with TRBD1. Trimming took 8 bases from V and 5 from J; bases not matched to a gene: 12. Germline V gives CDR1 GTSNPN, CDR2 SVGIG (reference sequence). The CDR3 contains 13 residues. CDR3 protein: CAVLNRGEDEQYF. In nucleotides, the CDR3 is TGTGCCGTTCTAAACAGGGGTGAGGACGAGCAGTACTTC. Full variable domain (remainder filled in from reference TRBV30 and TRBJ2-7): SQTIHQWPATLVQPVGSPLSLECTVEGTSNPNLYWYRQAAGRGLQLLFYSVGIGQISSEVPQNLSASRPQDRQFILSSKKLLLSDSGFYLCAVLNRGEDEQYFGPGTRLTVT.

V and J are TRBV6-5 and TRBJ1-1; D is uncertain. The germline V and J ends were trimmed by 5 bases and 4 bases, with 17 bases remaining between them. CDR1 is MNHEY, CDR2 SVGAGI, per germline. The CDR3 spans 15 residues. The DNA for the CDR3 is TGTGCCAGCAGTGCCCCCGGGATTTCGGTCACTGAAGCTTTCTTT. It translates to CASSAPGISVTEAFF.

The chain is built from TRBV25-1 and TRBJ2-1; TRBD2 agrees at 11 bases. With 0 bases clipped from V and 10 bases from J, the junction kept 5 bases outside the gene matches. This CDR3 contains 15 residues. Germline CDR1 MGHDK, CDR2 SYGVNS. The CDR3 protein is CASSEYTSGSREQFF. The CDR3 DNA reads as TGTGCCAGCAGTGAATATACTAGCGGGAGTCGGGAGCAGTTCTTC.

This clone was detected a few times. CDR3 sequence reads: CSVGASRYNEQFF. The CDR3 DNA follows: TGCAGCGTGGGAGCTTCTAGATACAATGAGCAGTTCTTC. The chain carries TRBV29-1 and TRBJ2-1; D perhaps matches TRBD2 (5 bases). The CDR3 contains 13 residues. Germline V gene data show CDR1 as SQVTM and CDR2 as ANQGSEA. Trimming removed 6 bases from V and 4 bases from J, with 13 bases in between.

This clone occurred a few times. The rearrangement uses TRBV19 and TRBJ1-1, with D unresolved. Between the trimmed V and J ends, which lost 7 bases and 0 bases, there was a span of 12 bases. The CDR3 is made up of 14 amino acids. Germline V gene data show CDR1 as LNHDA and CDR2 as SQIVND (reference sequence). CDR3 in DNA: TGTGCCAGTACCTCTTTATACATGAACACTGAAGCTTTCTTT. Translating it yields CASTSLYMNTEAFF.

Of note for this clone: The same CDR3 also results from other DNA sequences found in this sample. The CDR3 region has the DNA TGTGCCAGTAGTATAGATGGGACGGTACAAGAGACCCAGTACTTC. This translates into CASSIDGTVQETQYF. The chain couples TRBV19 to TRBJ2-5, with D perhaps assigned TRBD1 or TRBD2 (5 bases each). CDR1 and CDR2 (germline): LNHDA, SQIVND (reference sequence). Trimming pared 0 bases from V and 2 bases from J, leaving 10 bases between. The CDR3 runs to 15 residues.

V gene TRBV6-5 combines with J gene TRBJ2-7; unclear D gene. CDR1 is MNHEY, CDR2 SVGAGI, per germline. Trimming took 6 bases from V and 4 from J, leaving 10 bases between them. This CDR3 spans 12 amino acids. The CDR3 coding sequence is TGTGCCAGCAGCCATGGTGGATACGAGCAGTACTTC. Its protein product is CASSHGGYEQYF.

The chain is built from TRBV7-2 and TRBJ2-1; TRBD1 matches 9 bases. Trimming at V came to 1 base and at J to 2 bases, leaving 3 bases not matched to a gene. CDR3 length: 16 amino acids. CDR1 SGHTA and CDR2 FQGNSA come from the germline V gene. This CDR3 is CASSLGGTGTYNEQFF. In DNA form, the CDR3 reads TGTGCCAGCAGCTTAGGAGGGACAGGGACCTACAATGAGCAGTTCTTC. Variable domain in full (rest from reference TRBV7-2 and TRBJ2-1): GAGVSQSPSNKVTEKGKDVELRCDPISGHTALYWYRQSLGQGLEFLIYFQGNSAPDKSGLPSDRFSAERTGGSVSTLTIQRTQQEDSAVYLCASSLGGTGTYNEQFFGPGTRLTVL.

The V and J genes are TRBV21-1 and TRBJ1-1; TRBD1, the D gene given by the table, was not confirmed from the DNA. TRBV21-1 is designated a pseudogene. The CDR3 extends over 14 amino acids. The CDR3 DNA is TGTGCCAGCAGCATTGACAGGAGGAACACTGAAGCTTTCTTT. Translated, it gives CASSIDRRNTEAFF.

The V call is TRBV7-3, the J call TRBJ2-3; 8 nucleotides align to TRBD2. Losses at the gene ends were 5 bases for V and 2 bases for J; bases not matched to a gene: 9. The CDR3 length is 16 residues. CDR1 is SGHTA and CDR2 is FQGTGA in the germline V gene. The CDR3 protein is CASSPQAGENTDTQYF. As DNA, the CDR3 is TGTGCCAGCAGCCCGCAAGCGGGGGAGAACACAGATACGCAGTATTTT.

The count of this clone is one. This chain connects TRBV27 to TRBJ2-3, with 7 nucleotides matching TRBD1. CDR1 MNHEY and CDR2 SMNVEV come from the germline V gene (reference sequence). The CDR3 is made up of 13 amino acids. V was pared by 7 bases and J by 4 bases, with 5 bases of the junction left unmatched. The CDR3 here is CASTRQGSDTQYF. CDR3 in DNA: TGTGCCAGCACAAGACAGGGATCAGATACGCAGTATTTT.

This chain joins TRBV7-9 and TRBJ2-7; TRBD2 matches at 11 bases. The V gene end was trimmed by 3 bases and the J gene end by 0 bases; junction bases not matched to a gene: 4. CDR1 is SEHNR, CDR2 FQNEAQ, per germline (reference sequence). This CDR3 spans 16 amino acids. The CDR3 nucleotides are TGTGCCAGCAGCTTCCGGACTAGCGGGTCCTCCTACGAGCAGTACTTC. This encodes CASSFRTSGSSYEQYF.

This chain joins TRBV13 and TRBJ1-1; TRBD1 matches at 11 bases. Germline V gene sequence: CDR1 PRHDT, CDR2 FYEKMQ (reference sequence). The V segment lost 5 bases and the J segment 1 base; nucleotides outside the gene matches: 6. There are 16 residues in the CDR3. CDR3 in amino acids: CASSIGTGGTNTEAFF. CDR3 DNA sequence: TGTGCCAGCAGCATCGGGACAGGGGGAACGAACACTGAAGCTTTCTTT.

V gene TRBV5-4 combines with J gene TRBJ2-7; 14 bases align to TRBD2. Germline V lookup: CDR1 SGHNT, CDR2 YYREEE (reference sequence). The junction had 8 bases not matched to a gene; V was cut back by 4 bases and J by 5 bases. The CDR3 sequence is 16 residues long. CDR3 sequence (DNA): TGTGCCAGCAGCATGGGACTAGCGGGAGCTCGCAACGAGCAGTACTTC. Translation gives CASSMGLAGARNEQYF.

The V gene is TRBV7-2, the J gene TRBJ2-2, with a possible D match to TRBD2 (6 bases). The CDR3 spans 15 residues. Germline CDR1 is SGHTA and CDR2 is FQGNSA. Trimming stripped 5 bases from V and 7 bases from J, with 17 bases between. The CDR3 is CASSLTGLAYGELFF. The CDR3 DNA sequence: TGTGCCAGCAGCCTTACAGGTCTAGCGTACGGGGAGCTGTTTTTT.

The chain combines TRBV5-1 with TRBJ1-3; TRBD1 is a possible D gene (5 bases). This CDR3 is 16 amino acids long. V lost 4 bases and J lost 5, with 19 bases in between. CDR1 SGHRS and CDR2 YFSETQ come from the germline V gene. The CDR3 sequence: CASSLDLRDRRNTIYF. Written as DNA, the CDR3 is TGCGCCAGCAGCCTTGATCTTAGGGACCGTAGAAACACCATATATTTT.

V and J are TRBV27 and TRBJ2-7; D might be TRBD2 (6 bases). The CDR3 is made up of 13 amino acids. Trimming took 3 bases from V and 3 from J, leaving 9 bases between them. The V gene's germline CDR1 is MNHEY and CDR2 SMNVEV (reference sequence). CDR3: CASSLRTNYEQYF. The CDR3 DNA is TGTGCCAGCAGTTTGAGGACTAACTACGAGCAGTACTTC.

This chain uses TRBV6-1 with TRBJ1-1; D may be TRBD1 (5 bases). This CDR3 region has 11 residues. The V gene lost 5 bases and the J gene lost 11 bases, with 12 bases spanning the gap. CDR1 and CDR2 (germline): MNHNS, SASEGT. CDR3 nucleotides: TGTGCCAGCAGTCCCGGGACTGGTGCTTTCTTT. Its protein is CASSPGTGAFF.

This clone showed up just once. V gene TRBV15 combines with J gene TRBJ1-1; TRBD1 matches 8 bases. Germline CDR1 reads LNHNV; CDR2 reads YYDKDF (reference sequence). The CDR3 runs 16 residues. V shed 2 bases and J 3 bases; nucleotides not matched to a gene: 8. CDR3 sequence: CATSRSHQGAHTEAFF. Written as DNA, the CDR3 is TGTGCCACCAGCAGAAGCCATCAGGGGGCTCACACTGAAGCTTTCTTT.